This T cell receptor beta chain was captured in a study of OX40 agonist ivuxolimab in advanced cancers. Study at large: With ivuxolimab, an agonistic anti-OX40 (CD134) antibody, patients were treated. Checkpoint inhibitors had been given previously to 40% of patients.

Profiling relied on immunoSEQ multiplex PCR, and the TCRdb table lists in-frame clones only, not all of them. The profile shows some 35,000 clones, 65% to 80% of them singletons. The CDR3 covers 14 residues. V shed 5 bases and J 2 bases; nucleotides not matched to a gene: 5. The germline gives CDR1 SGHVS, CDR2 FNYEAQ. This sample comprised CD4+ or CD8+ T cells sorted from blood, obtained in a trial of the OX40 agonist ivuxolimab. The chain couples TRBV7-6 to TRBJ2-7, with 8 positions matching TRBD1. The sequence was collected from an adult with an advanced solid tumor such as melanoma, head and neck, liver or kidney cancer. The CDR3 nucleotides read TGTGCCAGCAGCGTTGGGACAGGTCCCTACGAGCAGTACTTC. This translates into CASSVGTGPYEQYF. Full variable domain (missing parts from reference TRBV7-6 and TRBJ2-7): GAGVSQSPRYKVTKRGQDVALRCDPISGHVSLYWYRQALGQGPEFLTYFNYEAQQDKSGLPNDRFSAERPEGSISTLTIQRTEQRDSAMYRCASSVGTGPYEQYFGPGTRLTVT.